This note documents a single T cell receptor (beta chain) sequence. What it recognizes is unknown. This may stem from a read error, because a much larger clone lies one nucleotide away. These data originate in a study of tumor and adjacent non-tumor tissue in lung cancer. Across the whole study: The patients, around 10 men and about five women, were 31 to 76 with stage I to III disease. Overall study results and limits: Normal lung showed higher cumulative top 100 clone frequency than tumor.

CDR3 size: 14 residues. The template was RNA from unsorted bulk tissue. The normal lung tissue was taken more than 3 cm from the tumor edge. The library came from three nested PCR rounds adapted from ARM-PCR protocols. One entry per CDR3 protein results from TCRdb running MiXCR on the multiplex PCR reads. The table includes 40,000 to 50,000 distinct CDR3 sequences, 64% detected once. The clonotype comes from an older woman with non-small cell lung cancer. The specimen was distant non-tumor lung tissue. The V call is TRBV12-3 or TRBV12-4, the J call TRBJ2-2, with D possibly being TRBD2 (5 bases). The CDR3 loop is CASSPRLNTGELLF. The CDR3 coding sequence is TGTGCCAGCAGTCCCCGATTGAACACCGGGGAGCTGTTATTT.